The 22 T cell receptor beta chains below come from one sample, sequenced in a study of blood T cell repertoires in COVID-19. Clones were sequenced by immunoSEQ multiplex PCR, and TCRdb holds only the in-frame ones, with some missing. The data hold 250,000 or so clones, with 80% to 90% observed a single time. Sequencing was carried out using PBMCs or T cells enriched from blood (not recorded which). Receptors were obtained from a woman between 40 and 50 years old who had been exposed to COVID-19.

J is TRBJ1-5 and V is TRBV7-9, with D perhaps TRBD1 (6 bases). The CDR3 length is 17 residues. Germline assignment: CDR1 SEHNR and CDR2 FQNEAQ (reference sequence). The ends were cut back, 4 bases at V and 0 bases at J, with 16 bases in the middle. DNA of the CDR3: TGTGCCAGCAGCTCCAACTCCGGGACATATAGCAATCAGCCCCAGCATTTT. Its protein is CASSSNSGTYSNQPQHF.

The rearrangement joins TRBV3-1 (or the pseudogene TRBV3-2) to TRBJ1-2, with D perhaps TRBD1 (6 bases). CDR1 and CDR2 (germline): LGHDT, YNNKEL (reference sequence). This CDR3 contains 13 residues. V was clipped by 0 bases and J by 6 bases, with 8 bases between them. The CDR3 DNA follows: TGTGCCAGCAGCCAAGATCCAGGGGATGGCTACACCTTC. This codes for CASSQDPGDGYTF.

The gene calls are TRBV7-3 and TRBJ2-1; 7 positions match TRBD2. This CDR3 has 14 residues. CDR1 is SGHTA, CDR2 FQGTGA, per germline. The trim removed 3 bases at V and 9 bases at J, leaving 8 bases unmatched. The CDR3 sequence is CASSFGEGRGEQFF. The CDR3 coding sequence is TGTGCCAGCAGCTTTGGGGAGGGAAGGGGTGAGCAGTTCTTC.

This clone has only a few counts. The chain links TRBV21-1 to TRBJ2-2; the table assigns TRBD2, which was not confirmed against the DNA. TRBV21-1 is a pseudogene segment. The CDR3 covers 17 residues. The CDR3 reads CASSKECGRGDAGELFF. As DNA, the CDR3 is TGTGCCAGCAGCAAAGAATGTGGGCGGGGGGACGCCGGGGAGCTGTTTTTT.

CDR3 region: CASSPGQGSEQYF. In nucleotides, the CDR3 is TGTGCCAGCAGTCCGGGACAGGGAAGTGAGCAGTACTTC. The J gene is TRBJ2-7, the V gene TRBV6-5; TRBD1 matches 9 bases. There are 13 residues in the CDR3. V trimming: 5 bases; J trimming: 7 bases; junction bases outside the gene matches: 6. Germline CDR1 reads MNHEY; CDR2 reads SVGAGI.

The V call is TRBV6-5, the J call TRBJ2-7; the D gene is possibly TRBD1 (6 bases). This CDR3 has 14 amino acids. The V end lost 6 bases, the J end lost 1 base, and 13 bases lay between the germline ends. Germline-derived CDR1 and CDR2 are MNHEY and SVGAGI. The CDR3 here is CASRRQESSYEQYF. CDR3 DNA sequence: TGTGCCAGCAGGAGACAGGAGAGTTCCTACGAGCAGTACTTC.

The V gene is TRBV28, the J gene TRBJ1-2, with a tentative D call TRBD1 (5 bases). The V gene's germline CDR1 is MDHEN and CDR2 SYDVKM. CDR3 length equals 12 residues. The V end lost 8 bases, the J end lost 1 base, and 8 bases lay between the germline ends. The CDR3 loop is CASSGLNYGYTF. The CDR3 bases are TGTGCCAGCTCAGGGCTTAACTATGGCTACACCTTC.

This chain connects TRBV19 to TRBJ1-2; D not certain. V lost 5 bases, J lost 12 bases, and 13 bases lay in between. This CDR3 comprises 11 residues. From germline, CDR1 is LNHDA and CDR2 SQIVND (reference sequence). The CDR3 spells CASSSPLADTF. CDR3 bases: TGTGCCAGTAGTTCCCCCCTGGCGGACACCTTC.

V is TRBV7-9 and J is TRBJ1-2, with D unclear. The CDR3 spans 13 residues. Germline CDR1 is SEHNR and CDR2 is FQNEAQ (reference sequence). The ends were cut back, 2 bases at V and 1 base at J, with 5 bases in the middle. The CDR3 loop reads CASSLTYNYGYTF. The CDR3 DNA is TGTGCCAGCAGCTTAACCTATAACTATGGCTACACCTTC. Full variable domain (remainder filled in from reference TRBV7-9 and TRBJ1-2): DTGVSQNPRHKITKRGQNVTFRCDPISEHNRLYWYRQTLGQGPEFLTYFQNEAQLEKSRLLSDRFSAERPKGSFSTLEIQRTEQGDSAMYLCASSLTYNYGYTFGSGTRLTVV.

This chain connects TRBV5-4 to TRBJ2-3; D is unresolved. In germline, CDR1 is SGHNT, CDR2 YYREEE (reference sequence). Trimming took off 2 bases at V and 2 bases at J, with 12 bases between the two ends. This CDR3 region has 15 residues. The CDR3 reads CASSFGVSLTDTQYF. DNA of the CDR3: TGTGCCAGCAGCTTTGGAGTTAGCCTCACAGATACGCAGTATTTT. The full variable domain, with the rest looked up from reference TRBV5-4 and TRBJ2-3, is ETGVTQSPTHLIKTRGQQVTLRCSSQSGHNTVSWYQQALGQGPQFIFQYYREEENGRGNFPPRFSGLQFPNYSSELNVNALELDDSALYLCASSFGVSLTDTQYFGPGTRLTVL.

The chain couples TRBV5-4 to TRBJ2-7, with D unresolved. Per the germline V gene, CDR1 is SGHNT and CDR2 is YYREEE (reference sequence). The V end was cut by 1 base, the J end by 3 bases, with 11 bases between. The CDR3 is 14 amino acids. CDR3 nucleotides: TGTGCCAGCAGCTTGTCCTCTTCCCGCTACGAGCAGTACTTC. It codes for CASSLSSSRYEQYF.

V and J are TRBV2 and TRBJ1-3; possible D gene TRBD1, 6 bases. With 5 bases removed from V and 0 bases from J, the gap between germline ends came to 11 bases. CDR1 and CDR2 (germline): SNHLY, FYNNEI. The CDR3 contains 15 residues. The CDR3 nucleotides read TGTGCCAGCAGTCGGACAGTCTACTCTGGAAACACCATATATTTT. This gives the protein CASSRTVYSGNTIYF.

This chain uses TRBV2 with TRBJ2-6, with D possibly TRBD2 on 7 matching bases. The V and J ends lost 3 bases and 2 bases respectively, with 14 bases between them. The CDR3 has 17 residues. In germline, CDR1 is SNHLY, CDR2 FYNNEI. CDR3 sequence: CASSDRGAQAGANVLTF. In nucleotides, the CDR3 is TGTGCCAGCAGTGACCGGGGGGCGCAGGCTGGGGCCAACGTCCTGACTTTC.

The chain links TRBV13 to TRBJ1-4; 7 nucleotides align to TRBD1. J lost 7 bases, V lost 0 bases, and 11 bases had no gene match. Germline V lookup: CDR1 PRHDT, CDR2 FYEKMQ (reference sequence). This CDR3 is 17 amino acids long. In DNA, the CDR3 is TGTGCCAGCAGCTTAGGAGCTGAGACAGGGTTGGGTGAAAAACTGTTTTTT. This encodes CASSLGAETGLGEKLFF. Full variable domain (outside the CDR3, taken from reference TRBV13 and TRBJ1-4): AAGVIQSPRHLIKEKRETATLKCYPIPRHDTVYWYQQGPGQDPQFLISFYEKMQSDKGSIPDRFSAQQFSDYHSELNMSSLELGDSALYFCASSLGAETGLGEKLFFGSGTQLSVL.

The chain is built from TRBV10-3 and TRBJ1-4; 8 nucleotides agree with TRBD1. Trimming at V came to 7 bases and at J to 14 bases, leaving 6 bases not matched to a gene. Germline V gene data show CDR1 as ENHRY and CDR2 as SYGVKD. CDR3 size: 11 residues. The CDR3 region is CAITQGARLFF. The CDR3 DNA reads TGTGCCATCACCCAGGGGGCAAGGCTGTTTTTT.

The chain links TRBV5-4 to TRBJ2-2; 10 nucleotides align to TRBD2. The CDR3 loop spans 16 amino acids. The V and J ends lost 0 bases and 4 bases, in that order; junction bases with no gene match: 3. Germline CDR1 SGHNT, CDR2 YYREEE (reference sequence). DNA of the CDR3: TGTGCCAGCAGCTTGGCTAGCGGGGGCCTCACCGGGGAGCTGTTTTTT. Translation: CASSLASGGLTGELFF.

This chain links TRBV6-1 with TRBJ2-6; 7 nucleotides line up with TRBD1. Germline CDR1 MNHNS, CDR2 SASEGT. CDR3 length: 15 residues. Unmatched junction bases numbered 1, after V lost 3 bases and J lost 2 bases. CDR3 region: CASSDQGAGANVLTF. CDR3 in DNA: TGTGCCAGCAGTGATCAGGGGGCTGGGGCCAACGTCCTGACTTTC.

This clone has just a few counts. The chain carries TRBV7-2 and TRBJ2-7; D may be TRBD1 (6 bases). Germline V gene sequence: CDR1 SGHTA, CDR2 FQGNSA. The CDR3 loop spans 14 amino acids. V was clipped by 5 bases and J by 3 bases, with 14 bases between them. The CDR3 reads CASSTRQDLYEQYF. The CDR3 DNA reads as TGTGCCAGCAGCACCCGACAGGACCTCTACGAGCAGTACTTC.

The table lists this clone with a few counts. The V gene is TRBV10-3, the J gene TRBJ2-1; 14 bases fit TRBD2. The CDR3 sequence is 15 residues long. Germline CDR1 ENHRY, CDR2 SYGVKD. V trimming: 6 bases; J trimming: 8 bases; junction bases outside the gene matches: 6. The CDR3 sequence: CAISQGTSGRDEQFF. The CDR3, as DNA: TGTGCCATCAGCCAAGGGACTAGCGGGAGAGATGAGCAGTTCTTC.

This chain connects TRBV4-3 to TRBJ2-3; TRBD2 agrees at 9 bases. V shed 2 bases and J 0 bases; nucleotides not matched to a gene: 3. Germline CDR1 reads LGHNA; CDR2 reads YSLEER. This CDR3 region has 16 residues. Here the CDR3 reads CASSQLAGSSTDTQYF. The CDR3 DNA reads TGCGCCAGCAGCCAACTAGCGGGGTCCAGCACAGATACGCAGTATTTT.

The chain couples TRBV29-1 to TRBJ1-1; 7 bases align to TRBD1. CDR1 is SQVTM and CDR2 is ANQGSEA in the germline V gene. V gave up 6 bases and J gave up 2 bases; unmatched junction bases: 6. The CDR3 totals 13 residues. The CDR3 here is CSVRGQANTEAFF. CDR3 DNA sequence: TGCAGCGTGCGAGGACAGGCTAACACTGAAGCTTTCTTT.

In its sample, this clone was seen once. This sequence joins TRBV28 and TRBJ1-2; 8 bases match TRBD1. Per germline, CDR1 MDHEN and CDR2 SYDVKM. This CDR3 comprises 16 residues. V was pared by 6 bases and J by 4 bases, with 13 bases of the junction left unmatched. CDR3 nucleotides: TGTGCCAGCAGCAACACAGGGGGTACGTTTGGCTATGGCTACACCTTC. The encoded protein is CASSNTGGTFGYGYTF.